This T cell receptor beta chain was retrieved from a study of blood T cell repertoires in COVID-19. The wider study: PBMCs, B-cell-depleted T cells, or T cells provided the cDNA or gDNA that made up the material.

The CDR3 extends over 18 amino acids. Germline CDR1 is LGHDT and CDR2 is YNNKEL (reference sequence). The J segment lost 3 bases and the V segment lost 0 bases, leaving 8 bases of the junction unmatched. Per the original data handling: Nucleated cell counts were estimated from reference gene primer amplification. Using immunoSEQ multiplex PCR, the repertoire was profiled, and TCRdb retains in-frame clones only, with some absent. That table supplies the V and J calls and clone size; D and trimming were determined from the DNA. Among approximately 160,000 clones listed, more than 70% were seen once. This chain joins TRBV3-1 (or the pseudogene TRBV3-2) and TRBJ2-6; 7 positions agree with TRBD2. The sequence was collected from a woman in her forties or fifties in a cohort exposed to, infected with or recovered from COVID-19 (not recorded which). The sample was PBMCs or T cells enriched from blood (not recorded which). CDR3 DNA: TGTGCCAGCAGCCAAGATCGCCTGGGGGGGATTGGGGCCAACGTCCTGACTTTC. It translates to CASSQDRLGGIGANVLTF.